Listed below are T cell receptor beta chains from one sample, sequenced in a study of response to subunit inactivated influenza vaccine. Using its own MiXCR run on the RT-PCR reads, TCRdb lists one record per CDR3 protein. This table holds 860,000 or so distinct CDR3 sequences, 21% found once. This material consisted of PBMCs from blood, taken 5 to 6 days after vaccination. The receptor source for this set is a man aged 50-60 years who received an inactivated influenza vaccine. Both conserved end residues are part of each CDR3. A D gene is named only where the DNA matches it firmly. Clone size is given for some rows only: seen once, a few or many times, or a class if the clone is expanded.

cdr3_length	clone_size	d_call	v_call	j_call	cdr3_nt	cdr3_aa
12	many	.	TRBV20-1	TRBJ2-1	TGCAGTGCTACCCAGGGGTGGAATGAGCAGTTCTTC	CSATQGWNEQFF
12	.	.	TRBV4-2	TRBJ2-1	TGTGCCAGCAGCCAGCCCCCTAGCGAGCAGTTCTTC	CASSQPPSEQFF
12	.	.	TRBV5-5	TRBJ2-7	TGTGCCAGCAGCCCCCCAGAAAACGAGCAGTACTTC	CASSPPENEQYF
14	.	TRBD1	TRBV6-2/TRBV6-3	TRBJ1-1	TGTGCCAGCAGTTACAGGGGGCCGGATACTGAAGCTTTCTTT	CASSYRGPDTEAFF
13	.	.	TRBV20-1	TRBJ2-7	TGCAGTGCTAGACGAAGTCTTTTTTACGAGCAGTACTTC	CSARRSLFYEQYF
15	few	.	TRBV6-1	TRBJ1-3	TGTGCCAGCAGTGAGGGTACAGGGCTCGGAAACACCATATATTTT	CASSEGTGLGNTIYF
13	.	.	TRBV6-2/TRBV6-3	TRBJ1-2	TGTGCCAGCAGTTACCCAGATATCTATGGCTACACCTTC	CASSYPDIYGYTF
14	.	.	TRBV28	TRBJ1-1	TGTGCCAGCACCAACCGGGCCTTTAACACTGAAGCTTTCTTT	CASTNRAFNTEAFF
15	.	.	TRBV5-6	TRBJ1-6	TGTGCCAGCAGCTTGGCCGGGGGTGCGTATTCACCCCTCCACTTT	CASSLAGGAYSPLHF
14	few	.	TRBV6-5	TRBJ1-4	TGTGCCAGCAGTTACTCGAATGGGGGCGAAAAACTGTTTTTT	CASSYSNGGEKLFF
15	few	.	TRBV5-1	TRBJ1-5	TGCGCCAGCAGCTTGGGCGGGGGGCCAGATCAGCCCCAGCATTTT	CASSLGGGPDQPQHF
13	few	.	TRBV29-1	TRBJ2-2	TGCAGCGTTGCGGGGGCTCCGGGAGTGGAGCTGTTTTTT	CSVAGAPGVELFF
14	.	.	TRBV6-2/TRBV6-3	TRBJ2-5	TGTGCCAGCAGCCACCAGAAGACCTGGGAGACCCAGTACTTC	CASSHQKTWETQYF
16	.	TRBD2	TRBV20-1	TRBJ2-1	TGCAGTGCTCAGGGGATTGGTAGCGGGAGTAGGAATGAGCAGTTCTTC	CSAQGIGSGSRNEQFF
14	few	TRBD2	TRBV12-3/TRBV12-4	TRBJ2-2	TGTGCCAGCAGCCCGGGACTAGTCCCCGGGGAGCTGTTTTTT	CASSPGLVPGELFF
16	few	.	TRBV7-2	TRBJ2-5	TGTGCCAGCAGCTTAGGGGTGGGGGGGCCCCAAGAGACCCAGTACTTC	CASSLGVGGPQETQYF
14	many	TRBD2	TRBV20-1	TRBJ2-5	TGCAGTGCTAGAGCAACGGGGGGTACCGAGACCCAGTACTTC	CSARATGGTETQYF
15	many	TRBD1	TRBV7-2	TRBJ2-1	TGTGCCAGCAGGCTAGGGACAGGGCACTACAATGAGCAGTTCTTC	CASRLGTGHYNEQFF
18	.	TRBD1	TRBV15	TRBJ2-7	TGTGCCACCAGCAGGGAGAGTTTCAACCGGGACAGGGCCTACGAGCAGTACTTC	CATSRESFNRDRAYEQYF
14	.	.	TRBV20-1	TRBJ2-2	TGCAGTGCTATCAGGGGCGACAACACCGGGGAGCTGTTTTTT	CSAIRGDNTGELFF
15	few	TRBD1	TRBV7-2	TRBJ2-7	TGTGCCAGCAGACTCACCGGGACAGGGACCTACGAGCAGTACTTC	CASRLTGTGTYEQYF
15	.	.	TRBV27	TRBJ2-3	TGTGCCAGCAGTCCGGGACTCTTTAAGGCGGATACGCAGTATTTT	CASSPGLFKADTQYF
13	many	TRBD1	TRBV7-9	TRBJ2-5	TGTGCCAGCACCCGGACAGGGCAAGAGACCCAGTACTTC	CASTRTGQETQYF
13	.	TRBD1	TRBV10-3	TRBJ2-5	TGTGCCATCCGGACAGGGGGCGAAGAGACCCAGTACTTC	CAIRTGGEETQYF
16	.	TRBD2	TRBV6-5	TRBJ2-1	TGTGCCAGCAGTTACGGAGCGGGGGAGTACTACAATGAGCAGTTCTTC	CASSYGAGEYYNEQFF
15	.	.	TRBV3-1	TRBJ2-7	TGTGCCAGCAGCCAAAAGACAGGCTTGGGATACGAGCAGTACTTC	CASSQKTGLGYEQYF
13	few	.	TRBV29-1	TRBJ2-1	TGCAGCGGGTTAGCGGCGGCGGTCTATGAGCAGTTCTTC	CSGLAAAVYEQFF
16	.	.	TRBV7-6	TRBJ1-4	TGTGCCAGCAGCTTGACTCCGCCGGGGTTAGGCGAAAAACTGTTTTTT	CASSLTPPGLGEKLFF
13	.	.	TRBV5-1	TRBJ2-7	TGCGCCAGCAGCTTGGGACGGTTGAGCGAGCAGTACTTC	CASSLGRLSEQYF
16	few	.	TRBV5-5	TRBJ2-7	TGTGCCACCAAACCCGGGATGACGGTGGATCTGTACGAGCAGTACTTC	CATKPGMTVDLYEQYF
16	few	.	TRBV4-3	TRBJ1-4	TGCGCCAGCAGCCCCAGAGCGGAGACTTCAAATGAAAAACTGTTTTTT	CASSPRAETSNEKLFF
16	many	.	TRBV25-1	TRBJ2-7	TGTGCCAGCAGTGAAATTGGCCGAGGAGCGGCTTACGAGCAGTACTTC	CASSEIGRGAAYEQYF
16	.	TRBD1	TRBV12-3/TRBV12-4	TRBJ2-2	TGTGCCAGCAGCAATTACAGGGGGCGGTCGACCGGGGAGCTGTTTTTT	CASSNYRGRSTGELFF
14	few	.	TRBV28	TRBJ2-4	TGTGCCAGCAGCCTGTCGGGACTTAAAAACATTCAGTACTTC	CASSLSGLKNIQYF
14	once	.	TRBV18	TRBJ2-5	TGTGCCAGCTCACCACCGCTCACCCAAGAGACCCAGTACTTC	CASSPPLTQETQYF
16	few	TRBD1	TRBV12-3/TRBV12-4	TRBJ2-1	TGTGCCAGCAGTTTGTACCTTTGGGACAGGGACAATGAGCAGTTCTTC	CASSLYLWDRDNEQFF
14	.	TRBD1	TRBV3-1	TRBJ2-5	TGTGCCAGCAGCGCGACAGGGTCTCGGGAGACCCAGTACTTC	CASSATGSRETQYF
18	.	.	TRBV4-2	TRBJ2-1	TGTGCCAGCAGCCAAGCTACGGTGGTGGGGTCAGCAAACAATGAGCAGTTCTTC	CASSQATVVGSANNEQFF